This TCR beta chain is drawn from a study of blood T cell repertoires in COVID-19. For the study at large: The study drew acute and convalescent COVID-19 samples from the United States, Italy and Spain. PBMCs, B-cell-depleted T cells, or T cells were the source of the cDNA or gDNA that made up the material.

Authors' processing steps: Using reference gene primer amplification, nucleated cell counts were estimated. Using immunoSEQ multiplex PCR, the repertoire was profiled, and TCRdb retains in-frame clones only, with some absent. V, J and clone size reflect that table, while D and trimming were determined from the DNA. This table has 200,000 to 300,000 clones, around 83% appearing once. The CDR3 covers 15 residues. Trimming removed 0 bases from V and 9 bases from J, with 12 bases in between. Germline V gene lookup returns CDR1 MNHEY and CDR2 SVGEGT. The material sequenced was peripheral blood. This TCR derives from a woman aged 55-70 years with active or convalescent COVID-19. The chain links TRBV6-2 or TRBV6-3 to TRBJ1-6, with D unclear. CDR3 amino acids: CASSYSGRRSSPLHF. The CDR3 DNA reads TGTGCCAGCAGTTACTCGGGCCGGAGGAGTTCACCCCTCCACTTT.